This TCR beta chain appears in the sequencing data of a study of blood T cell repertoires in COVID-19. Study-wide context: Researchers got acute and convalescent COVID-19 samples from the United States, Italy and Spain. The analysed material was cDNA or gDNA that came from T cells, B-cell-depleted T cells, or PBMCs.

In the authors' methods: Amplification of reference gene primers provided the estimated nucleated cell counts. Sequencing was performed with immunoSEQ multiplex PCR; in TCRdb, only in-frame clones are kept and a portion is missing. V and J calls and clone size follow that table, whereas D and trimming were derived from the DNA. This sample has 190,000 or so clones, with over 70% found just once. CDR3 length: 14 residues. V lost 4 bases, J lost 4 bases, and 6 bases stayed unmatched. Looked up from germline, CDR1 is LGHDT and CDR2 is YNNKEL (reference sequence). This chain joins TRBV3-1 (or the pseudogene TRBV3-2) and TRBJ2-5; 7 bases map to TRBD1. The sequence derives from a man aged 45-65 years with active or convalescent COVID-19. The sample was peripheral blood. CDR3 nucleotides: TGTGCCAGCAGCCTCCGACAGGGCCCAGAGACCCAGTACTTC. This encodes CASSLRQGPETQYF.